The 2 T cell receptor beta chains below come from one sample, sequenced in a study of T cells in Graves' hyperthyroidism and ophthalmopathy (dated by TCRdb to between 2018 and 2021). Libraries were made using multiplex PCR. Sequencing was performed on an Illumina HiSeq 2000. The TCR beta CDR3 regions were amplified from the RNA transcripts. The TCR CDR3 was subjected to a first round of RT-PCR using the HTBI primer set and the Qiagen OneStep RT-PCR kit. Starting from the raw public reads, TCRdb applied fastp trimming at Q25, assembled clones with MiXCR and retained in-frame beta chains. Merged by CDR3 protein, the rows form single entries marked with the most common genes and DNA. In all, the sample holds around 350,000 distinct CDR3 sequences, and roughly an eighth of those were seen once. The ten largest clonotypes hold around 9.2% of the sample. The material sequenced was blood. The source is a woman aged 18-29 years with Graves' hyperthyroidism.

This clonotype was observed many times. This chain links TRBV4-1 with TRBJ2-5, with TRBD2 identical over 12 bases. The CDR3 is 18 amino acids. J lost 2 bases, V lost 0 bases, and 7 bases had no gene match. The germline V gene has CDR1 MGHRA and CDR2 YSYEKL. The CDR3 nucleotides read TGCGCCAGCAGCCAAGATATAGGGCTAGCGGGAGGGCAAGAGACCCAGTACTTC. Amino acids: CASSQDIGLAGGQETQYF.

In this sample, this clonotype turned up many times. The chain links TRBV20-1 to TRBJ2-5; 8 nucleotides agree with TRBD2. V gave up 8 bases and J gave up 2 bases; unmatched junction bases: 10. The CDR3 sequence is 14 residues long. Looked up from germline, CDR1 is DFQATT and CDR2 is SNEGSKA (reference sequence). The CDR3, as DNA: TGCAGTCCCGCGCGCACTAGCGGACAAGAGACCCAGTACTTC. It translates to CSPARTSGQETQYF.